The source of this T cell receptor beta chain is a study of blood T cell repertoires in COVID-19. Background on the study: There were acute and convalescent COVID-19 samples, and they came from the United States, Italy and Spain. In each case, the material was cDNA or gDNA derived from T cells, B-cell-depleted T cells, or PBMCs.

In the study's own analysis: Nucleated cell number was recorded as an estimate derived from reference gene primer amplification. Measured with immunoSEQ multiplex PCR; TCRdb has only the in-frame clones, and not every one. V, J and clone size are those of that table, while D and trimming were read from the DNA. This table has just over 650,000 clones, approximately 90% appearing once. Germline values: CDR1 MNHEY, CDR2 SMNVEV (reference sequence). The CDR3 is 13 residues long. V dropped 4 bases and J dropped 10 bases, with 14 bases sitting between them. This TCR was sampled from a woman aged 18-29 years with acute or convalescent COVID-19. Sequenced sample: peripheral blood. V is TRBV27 and J is TRBJ2-1; no reliable D call. For the CDR3, the DNA is TGTGCCAGCAGTTCCAACTACCACGGGGAGCAGTTCTTC. This translates into CASSSNYHGEQFF.